Presented here are 6 T cell receptor beta chains from one specimen sequenced in a study of control samples from healthy donors and cancer patients. Some clones are missing from TCRdb's copy, which holds only in-frame ones; the method was immunoSEQ multiplex PCR. The sample comprises around 63,000 clones, approximately 87% of which are singletons, and approximately 2.5% rests with the top ten. The material sequenced was PBMCs. Every receptor here comes from a woman between 50 and 59 years old with head and neck cancer.

The J gene is TRBJ1-2, the V gene TRBV3-1 (or the pseudogene TRBV3-2), with D possibly being TRBD1 (6 bases). The CDR3 is made up of 18 amino acids. V gave up 0 bases and J gave up 0 bases, with 17 bases separating them. Germline lookup yields CDR1 LGHDT and CDR2 YNNKEL (reference sequence). The CDR3 protein is CASSQESPGGTPNYGYTF. DNA of the CDR3: TGTGCCAGCAGCCAAGAATCCCCGGGGGGGACACCTAACTATGGCTACACCTTC.

Here the CDR3 reads CASSPGEGSSYNEQFF. CDR3 DNA sequence: TGTGCCAGCAGCCCGGGAGAGGGGAGCTCCTACAATGAGCAGTTCTTC. The chain joins TRBV5-4 to TRBJ2-1, with D possibly being TRBD2 (6 bases). The CDR3 is 16 amino acids. V was pared by 4 bases and J by 0 bases, with 14 bases between. The germline V gene has CDR1 SGHNT and CDR2 YYREEE (reference sequence).

This chain uses TRBV27 with TRBJ2-7; D remains unclear. V was shortened by 5 bases and J by 2 bases, with 16 bases between the two germline ends. Looked up from germline, CDR1 is MNHEY and CDR2 is SMNVEV (reference sequence). The CDR3 runs 15 residues. CDR3 bases: TGTGCCAGCAGTGCCGACCCACCCCCGGCCTACGAGCAGTACTTC. This sequence encodes CASSADPPPAYEQYF.

The gene calls are TRBV7-6 and TRBJ2-7; 9 bases are a match to TRBD1. The CDR3 is 15 residues long. The V gene's germline CDR1 is SGHVS and CDR2 FNYEAQ. The ends lost 2 bases at V and 5 bases at J; junction bases unmatched: 7. DNA for the CDR3: TGTGCCAGCAGCTTATCGGGACAGGGTGGGGACGAGCAGTACTTC. Its translation is CASSLSGQGGDEQYF. The whole variable domain, remainder taken from reference TRBV7-6 and TRBJ2-7, is GAGVSQSPRYKVTKRGQDVALRCDPISGHVSLYWYRQALGQGPEFLTYFNYEAQQDKSGLPNDRFSAERPEGSISTLTIQRTEQRDSAMYRCASSLSGQGGDEQYFGPGTRLTVT.

This chain uses TRBV2 with TRBJ1-2, with no clear D. CDR3 size: 14 residues. The germline V gene encodes CDR1 SNHLY and CDR2 FYNNEI. The V end was cut by 4 bases, the J end by 4 bases, with 13 bases between. CDR3 protein: CASSGGVGPYGYTF. The CDR3 nucleotides read TGTGCCAGCAGTGGGGGTGTTGGCCCCTATGGCTACACCTTC.

The chain combines TRBV2 with TRBJ2-7, with a weak D call TRBD2 (7 bases). This CDR3 contains 14 residues. Trimming removed 7 bases from V and 3 bases from J, with 16 bases in between. The germline gives CDR1 SNHLY, CDR2 FYNNEI. The CDR3 DNA is TGTGCCAGCATGGCTTGGGGGGGCTTCTACGAGCAGTACTTC. Amino acids: CASMAWGGFYEQYF.